The rows below give T cell receptor beta chains drawn from one sample of a study of blood T cell repertoires in COVID-19. The assay was immunoSEQ multiplex PCR, and TCRdb's table has in-frame clones only and misses some. The table includes a few hundred thousand clones, approximately 85% detected once. Source material: peripheral blood. The source is a human donor with COVID-19, enrolled during active disease. The donor label of this sample is uncertain. CDR3s leave out the opening cysteine and the closing phenylalanine or tryptophan. Each record gives: J gene, V gene, D gene, CDR3 protein. D genes are given only for firm matches.

TRBJ1-1,TRBV29-1,TRBD1,SASGGNTEAF
TRBJ2-2,TRBV5-1,NA,ASSLAGTPNTGELF
TRBJ1-1,TRBV28,NA,ASSPRVYNTEAF
TRBJ2-7,TRBV9,TRBD1,ASSLRTGEQY
TRBJ1-6,TRBV7-8,NA,ASSPRQARNSPLH
TRBJ1-6,TRBV30,NA,AWGSGVWGNSPLH
TRBJ2-2,TRBV4-3,TRBD2,ASSRTSGYTGELF
TRBJ2-4,TRBV28,NA,ASSRPGVAKNIQY
TRBJ1-6,TRBV27,NA,ASRQGLINSPLH
TRBJ2-7,TRBV6-6,NA,ASSLGGSTYEQY
TRBJ2-5,TRBV5-1,TRBD1,ASSFRQGAGETQY
TRBJ2-3,TRBV5-1,NA,ASRDRFYTDTQY
TRBJ1-3,TRBV28,TRBD1,ASRIQGADGNTIY
TRBJ1-1,TRBV7-9,NA,ASSLGGGRERTEAF
TRBJ2-5,TRBV6-1,TRBD1,ASSENWTGEETQY
TRBJ1-2,TRBV28,TRBD1,ASGGQGPDYGYT
TRBJ2-7,TRBV21-1,NA,ASTLGQGGEQY
TRBJ1-1,TRBV10-3,TRBD1,AITLGQGAEAF
TRBJ1-5,TRBV12-1,NA,ASRPPGVAQH
TRBJ2-2,TRBV5-1,NA,ASSYRGSDTGELF
TRBJ2-5,TRBV3-1/TRBV3-2,NA,ASSQDRSGQETQY
TRBJ1-5,TRBV19,TRBD1,ASSRLGQGNQPQH
TRBJ1-4,TRBV7-9,NA,ASSYNRVANEKLF
TRBJ1-5,TRBV19,NA,ASSERRDQPQH
TRBJ1-6,TRBV19,TRBD1,ASTFRDRLNSPLH
TRBJ2-3,TRBV19,TRBD2,ASSIVVLAGDTQY
TRBJ1-2,TRBV28,TRBD1,ATRQGDGYT
TRBJ1-5,TRBV12-5,TRBD1,ASGTGQDSDQPQH
TRBJ1-2,TRBV2,NA,ASSEARNYGYT
TRBJ1-3,TRBV6-5,TRBD1,ASSWGQVDSGNTIY
TRBJ2-7,TRBV7-2,TRBD2,ASSLGLGLANEQY
TRBJ2-2,TRBV7-7,TRBD2,ASSLAAGRVNTGELF
TRBJ1-4,TRBV28,TRBD1,ASSFAQGGNEKLF
TRBJ1-4,TRBV5-8,NA,ASSTLQGSEEKLF
TRBJ2-4,TRBV7-2,TRBD2,ASAGGGAKNIQY
TRBJ1-4,TRBV12-3/TRBV12-4,TRBD1,ASRDREVEKLF
TRBJ2-7,TRBV7-8,TRBD2,ASRQGLAGGTYEQY
TRBJ2-1,TRBV7-2,TRBD2,ASIPLLAGPHSYNEQF
TRBJ1-1,TRBV7-9,NA,ASSLASGVREAF
TRBJ2-1,TRBV18,TRBD2,ASSPPRGSRDEQF
TRBJ2-7,TRBV14,NA,ASSQVPHSLSYEQY
TRBJ1-2,TRBV28,TRBD1,ASSSAGTANYGYT
TRBJ2-3,TRBV19,NA,ASSAQLSSADTQY
TRBJ2-1,TRBV10-2,NA,ASSLDPQVEQF
TRBJ1-2,TRBV5-1,TRBD1,ASSLGGDRGGYT
TRBJ1-5,TRBV6-1,TRBD1,ASSESWQGGFQPQH
TRBJ1-5,TRBV24-1,TRBD1,ATSDSSGQGSNQPQH
TRBJ1-1,TRBV6-5,NA,ASGAFGDTEAF
TRBJ2-1,TRBV27,NA,ASSLFGREPNEQF
TRBJ2-2,TRBV19,NA,ASSIQGNTGELF
TRBJ2-5,TRBV30,NA,AWRARGFETQY
TRBJ1-2,TRBV6-5,NA,ASSYGSGVGYT
TRBJ2-3,TRBV6-5,NA,ASSYGGTATDTQY
TRBJ1-2,TRBV10-3,NA,AISEFTTGSTMGYT
TRBJ2-1,TRBV15,NA,ATSIRSSYNEQF
TRBJ1-2,TRBV27,TRBD1,ASSARDRASYT
TRBJ2-7,TRBV5-1,NA,ASSLSGFSYEQY
TRBJ2-7,TRBV6-5,TRBD2,ASSSPSGNSYEQY
TRBJ1-1,TRBV18,TRBD1,ASSPRRGHTEAF